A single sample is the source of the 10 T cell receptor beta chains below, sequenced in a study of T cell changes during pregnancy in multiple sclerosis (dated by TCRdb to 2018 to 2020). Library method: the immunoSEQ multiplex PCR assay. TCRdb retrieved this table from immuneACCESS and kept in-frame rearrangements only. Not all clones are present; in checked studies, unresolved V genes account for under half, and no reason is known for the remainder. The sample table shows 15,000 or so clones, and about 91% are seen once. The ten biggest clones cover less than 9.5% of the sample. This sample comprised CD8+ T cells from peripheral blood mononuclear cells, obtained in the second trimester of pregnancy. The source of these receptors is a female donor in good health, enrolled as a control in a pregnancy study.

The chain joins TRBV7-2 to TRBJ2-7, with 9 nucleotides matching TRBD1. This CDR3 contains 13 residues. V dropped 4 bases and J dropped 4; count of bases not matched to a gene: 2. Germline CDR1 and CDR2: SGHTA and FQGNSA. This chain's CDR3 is CASSWTGEYEQYF. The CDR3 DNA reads TGTGCCAGCAGCTGGACAGGGGAATACGAGCAGTACTTC.

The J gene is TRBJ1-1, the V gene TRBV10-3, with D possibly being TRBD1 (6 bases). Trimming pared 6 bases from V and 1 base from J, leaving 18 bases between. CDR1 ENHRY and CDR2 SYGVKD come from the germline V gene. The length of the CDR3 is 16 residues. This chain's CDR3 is CAIREVPGHENTEAFF. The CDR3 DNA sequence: TGTGCCATCAGAGAAGTCCCGGGACATGAGAACACTGAAGCTTTCTTT.

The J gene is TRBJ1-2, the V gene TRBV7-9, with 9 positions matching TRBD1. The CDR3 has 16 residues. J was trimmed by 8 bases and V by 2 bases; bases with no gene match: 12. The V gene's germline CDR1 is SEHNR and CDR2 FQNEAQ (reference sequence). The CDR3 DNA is TGTGCCAGCAGCTTATCCGGGGACAGGGAGTTTTTCGGCTACACCTTC. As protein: CASSLSGDREFFGYTF.

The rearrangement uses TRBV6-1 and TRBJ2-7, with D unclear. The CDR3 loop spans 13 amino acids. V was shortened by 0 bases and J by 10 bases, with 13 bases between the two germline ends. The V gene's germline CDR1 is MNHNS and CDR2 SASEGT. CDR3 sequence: CASSEAERSEQYF. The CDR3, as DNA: TGTGCCAGCAGTGAAGCGGAGAGGTCTGAACAGTACTTC.

The CDR3 DNA is TGCGCCAGCAGCCCCACGGGCTACGAGCAGTACTTC. Encoded protein: CASSPTGYEQYF. The chain links TRBV4-1 to TRBJ2-7, with unresolved D. Trimming took 4 bases from V and 3 from J, leaving 7 bases between them. CDR3 length: 12 amino acids. The germline gives CDR1 MGHRA, CDR2 YSYEKL.

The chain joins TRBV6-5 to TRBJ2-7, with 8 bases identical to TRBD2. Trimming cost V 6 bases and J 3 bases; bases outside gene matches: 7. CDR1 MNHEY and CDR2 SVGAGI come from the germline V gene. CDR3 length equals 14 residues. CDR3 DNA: TGTGCCAGCAGCTACGGGAGGGCCGGCTACGAGCAGTACTTC. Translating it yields CASSYGRAGYEQYF.

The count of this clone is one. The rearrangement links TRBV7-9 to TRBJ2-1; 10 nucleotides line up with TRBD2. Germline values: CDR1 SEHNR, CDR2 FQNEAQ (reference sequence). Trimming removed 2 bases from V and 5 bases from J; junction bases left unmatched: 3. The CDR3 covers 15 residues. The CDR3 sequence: CASSLTSGTNNEQFF. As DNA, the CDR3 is TGTGCCAGCAGCTTAACTAGCGGGACTAACAATGAGCAGTTCTTC.

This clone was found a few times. CDR3 protein: CARSVGRANEQFF. Here the CDR3 DNA reads TGTGCCAGATCCGTTGGCAGGGCCAATGAGCAGTTCTTC. The chain has TRBV30 and TRBJ2-1, with D maybe TRBD1 (5 bases). Per the germline V gene, CDR1 is GTSNPN and CDR2 is SVGIG (reference sequence). CDR3 length: 13 residues. Trimming stripped 8 bases from V and 6 bases from J, with 17 bases between.

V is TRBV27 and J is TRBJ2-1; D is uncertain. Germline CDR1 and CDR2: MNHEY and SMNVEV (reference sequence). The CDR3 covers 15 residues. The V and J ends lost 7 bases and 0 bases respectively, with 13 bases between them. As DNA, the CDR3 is TGTGCCAGCACCAGTACAGAATACTCCTACAATGAGCAGTTCTTC. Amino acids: CASTSTEYSYNEQFF.

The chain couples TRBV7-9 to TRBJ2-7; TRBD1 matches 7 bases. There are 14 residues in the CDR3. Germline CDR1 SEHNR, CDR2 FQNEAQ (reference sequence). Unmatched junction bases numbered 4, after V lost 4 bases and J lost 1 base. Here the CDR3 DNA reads TGTGCCAGCAGCTCAGGGGGTAGGTCCTACGAGCAGTACTTC. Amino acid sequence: CASSSGGRSYEQYF.